This T cell receptor beta chain was observed in a study of PD-1 blockade in mismatch repair-deficient tumors. Only in-frame clones appear in the TCRdb table, and some are missing; sequencing was by immunoSEQ multiplex PCR. This sample has about 60,000 clones, with around 88% found just once. From germline, CDR1 is MDHEN and CDR2 SYDVKM. The CDR3 loop spans 15 amino acids. Deletions cut 5 bases from V and 0 bases from J, with 10 bases between. V usage is TRBV28 and J usage is TRBJ2-2; D may be TRBD1 or TRBD2 (5 bases each). This TCR was sampled from an adult with mismatch repair-deficient cancer. The sequencing here drew on peripheral blood, taken 52 weeks after starting pembrolizumab. CDR3 amino acids: CASSRDLSNTGELFF. As DNA, the CDR3 is TGTGCCAGCAGTCGGGACCTTTCGAACACCGGGGAGCTGTTTTTT. The full variable domain, in which reference TRBV28 and TRBJ2-2 provide the parts outside the CDR3, is DVKVTQSSRYLVKRTGEKVFLECVQDMDHENMFWYRQDPGLGLRLIYFSYDVKMKEKGDIPEGYSVSREKKERFSLILESASTNQTSMYLCASSRDLSNTGELFFGEGSRLTVL.